This T cell receptor (beta chain) was obtained from a study of cytomegalovirus exposure and HLA in healthy donors. V was trimmed by 2 bases and J by 6 bases, leaving 5 bases between them. The CDR3 length is 12 residues. Per germline, CDR1 MNHNS and CDR2 SASEGT. Primers: 60 Vbeta forward and 13 Jbeta reverse. Some clones are missing from TCRdb's copy, which holds only in-frame ones; the method was immunoSEQ multiplex PCR. This sample has around 150,000 clones, with roughly three quarters found just once. Donors consisted of healthy bone marrow donors. This receptor was obtained from a man aged 18 to 30 in good health and CMV-seropositive. The sample consisted of PBMCs. The chain combines TRBV6-1 with TRBJ2-1, with D uncertain. The CDR3 spells CASSEFSNEQFF. Here the CDR3 DNA reads TGTGCCAGCAGTGAATTCAGCAATGAGCAGTTCTTC.